One and the same sample provided the 12 T cell receptor beta chains below, sequenced in a study of post-analysis software for immune sequencing data. Study-wide results and limits: Among 5 or 6 TRBV segments more frequent in patients than controls were TRBV5-6, TRBV5-1 and TRBV20-1.

These TCRs are of unknown antigen specificity. Unique molecular identifiers were present in the TCR beta cDNA libraries. TCRdb recomputed calls from the PCR reads with MiXCR, one row per CDR3 protein. The sample carries hundreds of thousands of distinct CDR3 sequences, around 47% recorded once. The sample consisted of blood. The receptors come from a girl under 18 with multiple sclerosis.

The chain couples TRBV3-1 to TRBJ1-1, with D hard to call. V was cut by 7 bases and J by 1 base, with 10 bases left in between. Germline V gene sequence: CDR1 LGHDT, CDR2 YNNKEL (reference sequence). CDR3 length: 13 amino acids. The CDR3 bases are TGTGCCAGCAAGGAGGGAACGAACACTGAAGCTTTCTTT. Its protein product is CASKEGTNTEAFF.

This sequence joins TRBV27 and TRBJ2-5; D not resolved. V lost 4 bases to trimming and J lost 11 bases, with 20 bases between them. This CDR3 comprises 14 residues. Germline loops: CDR1 MNHEY, CDR2 SMNVEV (reference sequence). In nucleotides, the CDR3 is TGTGCCAGCAGTTACCAGCACGGCTACAATGGGCAGTACTTC. It is translated as CASSYQHGYNGQYF.

Written as DNA, the CDR3 is TGCAGCGTTGAGGTAGGGGGAACTGGAGAGCAGTTCTTC. Translation: CSVEVGGTGEQFF. The chain carries TRBV29-1 and TRBJ2-1, with D possibly being TRBD1 (6 bases). The V and J ends lost 3 bases and 10 bases respectively, with 16 bases between them. CDR1 is SQVTM, CDR2 ANQGSEA, per germline. The CDR3 length is 13 residues.

This clonotype was recorded many times. The J gene is TRBJ2-7, the V gene TRBV5-1; D not certain. V lost 2 bases, J lost 2 bases, and 14 bases lay in between. There are 15 residues in the CDR3. In germline, CDR1 is SGHRS, CDR2 YFSETQ. CDR3 in amino acids: CASSFEGPPTYEQYF. The DNA for the CDR3 is TGCGCCAGCAGCTTTGAAGGGCCCCCCACCTACGAGCAGTACTTC.

V usage is TRBV20-1 and J usage is TRBJ2-1; no reliable D call. Germline V gene sequence: CDR1 DFQATT, CDR2 SNEGSKA (reference sequence). V was trimmed by 1 base and J by 6 bases, leaving 16 bases between them. The CDR3 runs 15 residues. DNA for the CDR3: TGCAGTGCTAGAGCCGAGCCGTCCTGGGGCAATGAGCAGTTCTTC. It is translated as CSARAEPSWGNEQFF.

This chain connects TRBV29-1 to TRBJ2-7; D is unresolved. This CDR3 contains 12 residues. V dropped 2 bases and J dropped 2 bases, with 7 bases sitting between them. CDR1 is SQVTM, CDR2 ANQGSEA, per germline. CDR3 sequence: CSVETETYEQYF. The CDR3 DNA follows: TGCAGCGTTGAAACTGAGACCTACGAGCAGTACTTC.

The J gene is TRBJ2-5, the V gene TRBV6-5; D remains ambiguous. The CDR3 totals 12 residues. V lost 6 bases to trimming and J lost 2 bases, with 7 bases between them. Germline V gives CDR1 MNHEY, CDR2 SVGAGI. CDR3 sequence reads: CASSRSQETQYF. CDR3 sequence (DNA): TGTGCCAGCAGCCGCAGTCAAGAGACCCAGTACTTC.

This clonotype was seen a handful of times. The V call is TRBV5-1, the J call TRBJ2-3, with 11 bases matching TRBD1. The germline V gene encodes CDR1 SGHRS and CDR2 YFSETQ. The CDR3 is made up of 15 amino acids. Germline trimming cut 4 bases from V and 6 bases from J; bases unmatched to any gene: 7. The CDR3 nucleotides read TGCGCCAGCAGCCATGGACAGGGGGCAGGTGATACGCAGTATTTT. Protein: CASSHGQGAGDTQYF.

This clonotype has only a few counts. The genes are TRBV10-3 and TRBJ2-3; 8 nucleotides match TRBD1. This CDR3 has 13 amino acids. V shed 6 bases, J shed 1 base, and the junction held 0 bases outside the gene matches. Germline CDR1 and CDR2: ENHRY and SYGVKD. CDR3 DNA: TGTGCCATCAGGGACAGGGGCACAGATACGCAGTATTTT. It specifies CAIRDRGTDTQYF.

The table lists this clonotype with a few counts. This chain links TRBV29-1 with TRBJ2-5; a possible D gene is TRBD2 (5 bases). The DNA end is more similar to TRBJ2-7, so the J call may be wrong. This CDR3 is built from 11 residues. In germline, CDR1 is SQVTM, CDR2 ANQGSEA. The CDR3 nucleotides read TGCAGCGCCGGAGGTTGGAACGAGCAGTACTTC. Protein product: CSAGGWNEQYF.

The chain uses TRBV29-1 and TRBJ1-2, with D unclear. The germline CDR1 and CDR2 sequences are SQVTM and ANQGSEA. Trimming pared 8 bases from V and 6 bases from J, leaving 16 bases between. The CDR3 contains 12 residues. The CDR3 nucleotides read TGCAGCCACTCAGCTCTGTTTGATGGCTACACCTTC. Translation gives CSHSALFDGYTF.

This rearrangement joins TRBV6-5 to TRBJ2-7; 7 nucleotides align to TRBD1. The tail of the sequence fits TRBJ2-5 better, so the J call may be wrong. Germline lookup yields CDR1 MNHEY and CDR2 SVGAGI. The CDR3 is made up of 19 amino acids. CDR3 nucleotides: TGTGCCAGCAGTTCCATTCTTGCAAACCCCGGACAGGTTGGAGAGACCCAGTACTTC. As protein: CASSSILANPGQVGETQYF.